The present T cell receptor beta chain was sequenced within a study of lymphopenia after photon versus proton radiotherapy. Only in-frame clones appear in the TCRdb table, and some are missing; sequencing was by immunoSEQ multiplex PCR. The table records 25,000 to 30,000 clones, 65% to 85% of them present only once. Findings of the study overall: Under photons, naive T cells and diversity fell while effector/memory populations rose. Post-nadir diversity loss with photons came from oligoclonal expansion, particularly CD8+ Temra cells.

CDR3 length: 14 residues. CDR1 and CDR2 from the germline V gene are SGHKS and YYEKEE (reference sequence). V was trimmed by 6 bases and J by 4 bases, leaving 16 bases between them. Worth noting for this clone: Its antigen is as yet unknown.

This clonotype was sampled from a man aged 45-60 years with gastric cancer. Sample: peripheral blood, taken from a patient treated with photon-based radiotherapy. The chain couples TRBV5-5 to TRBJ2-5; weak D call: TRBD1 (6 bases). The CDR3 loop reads CASILEQGSETQYF. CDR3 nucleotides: TGTGCCAGCATCTTAGAACAGGGTTCAGAGACCCAGTACTTC. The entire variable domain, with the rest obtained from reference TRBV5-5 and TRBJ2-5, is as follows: DAGVTQSPTHLIKTRGQQVTLRCSPISGHKSVSWYQQVLGQGPQFIFQYYEKEERGRGNFPDRFSARQFPNYSSELNVNALLLGDSALYLCASILEQGSETQYFGPGTRLLVL.